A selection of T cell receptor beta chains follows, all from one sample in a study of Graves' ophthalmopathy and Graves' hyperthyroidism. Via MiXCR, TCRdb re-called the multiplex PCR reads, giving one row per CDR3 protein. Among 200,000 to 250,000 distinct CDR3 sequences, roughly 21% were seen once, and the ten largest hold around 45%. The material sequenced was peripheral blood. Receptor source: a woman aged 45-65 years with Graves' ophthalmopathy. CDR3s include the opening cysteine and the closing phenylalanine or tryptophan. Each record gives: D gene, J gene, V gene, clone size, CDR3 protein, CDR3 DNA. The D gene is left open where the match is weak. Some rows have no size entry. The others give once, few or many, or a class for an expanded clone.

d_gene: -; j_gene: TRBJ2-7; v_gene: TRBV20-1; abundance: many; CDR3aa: CSVRGGRGDTEQYF; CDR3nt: TGCAGTGTCAGGGGCGGGAGAGGGGATACGGAGCAGTACTTC
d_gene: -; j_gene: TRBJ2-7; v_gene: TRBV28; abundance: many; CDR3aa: CASSFAPYEQYF; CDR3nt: TGTGCCAGCAGTTTTGCACCTTACGAGCAGTACTTC
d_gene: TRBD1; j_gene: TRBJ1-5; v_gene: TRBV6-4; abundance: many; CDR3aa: CASSASAWGQGNQPQHF; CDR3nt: TGTGCCAGCAGTGCCTCCGCTTGGGGACAGGGGAATCAGCCCCAGCATTTT
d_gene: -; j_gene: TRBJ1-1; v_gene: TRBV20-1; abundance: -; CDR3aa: CSARRTAMNTFFFF; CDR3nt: TGCAGTGCGCGACGGACAGCGATGAACACTTTTTTTTTCTTT
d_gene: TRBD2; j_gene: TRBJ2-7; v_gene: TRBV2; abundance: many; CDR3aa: CASRPGLAGLGEQYF; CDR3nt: TGTGCCAGCAGGCCGGGACTAGCGGGATTGGGTGAGCAGTACTTC
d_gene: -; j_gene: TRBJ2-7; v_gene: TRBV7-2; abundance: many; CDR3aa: CASSFKSGPSYEQYF; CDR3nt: TGTGCCAGCAGCTTTAAGTCGGGGCCGAGCTACGAGCAGTACTTC
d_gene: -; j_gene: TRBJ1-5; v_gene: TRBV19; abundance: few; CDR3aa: CVSSIARSGNQPQHF; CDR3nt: TGTGTCAGTAGTATAGCCAGGTCGGGCAATCAGCCCCAGCATTTT
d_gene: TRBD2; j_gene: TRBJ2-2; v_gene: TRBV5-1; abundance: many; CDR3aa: CASSLVSAGGPGGELFF; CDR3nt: TGCGCCAGCAGCTTGGTCTCGGCGGGAGGCCCTGGCGGGGAGCTGTTTTTT
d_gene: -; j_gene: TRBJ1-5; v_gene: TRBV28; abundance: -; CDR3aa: CASRRERQPQHF; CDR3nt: TGTGCCTCCCGCAGGGAGCGGCAGCCCCAGCATTTT
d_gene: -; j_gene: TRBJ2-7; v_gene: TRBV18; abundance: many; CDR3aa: CASSPRMDRAGDEQYF; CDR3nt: TGTGCCAGCTCACCAAGGATGGACCGCGCGGGTGACGAGCAGTACTTC
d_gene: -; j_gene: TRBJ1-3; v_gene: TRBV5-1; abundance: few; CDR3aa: CASSSNPGRLSGNTIYF; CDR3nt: TGCGCCAGCAGCTCAAACCCGGGACGTCTCTCTGGAAACACCATATATTTT
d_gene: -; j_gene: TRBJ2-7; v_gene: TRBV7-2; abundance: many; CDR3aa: CASSLGRVDRYEQYF; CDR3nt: TGTGCCAGCAGCTTAGGGAGGGTGGACAGGTACGAGCAGTACTTC
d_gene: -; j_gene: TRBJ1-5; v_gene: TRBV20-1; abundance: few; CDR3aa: CSAGETYQPQHF; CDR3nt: TGCAGTGCCGGAGAGACCTATCAGCCCCAGCATTTT
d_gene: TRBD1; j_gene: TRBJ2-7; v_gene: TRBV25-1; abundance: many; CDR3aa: CATTGQAYEQYF; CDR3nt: TGTGCCACCACCGGACAGGCCTACGAGCAGTACTTC
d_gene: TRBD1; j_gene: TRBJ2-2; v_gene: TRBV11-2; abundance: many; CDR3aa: CASSLGQGAGELFF; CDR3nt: TGTGCCAGCAGCCTGGGACAGGGCGCCGGGGAGCTGTTTTTT
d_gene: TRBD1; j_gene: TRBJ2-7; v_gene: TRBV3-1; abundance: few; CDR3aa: CASSSSVFGNRDRAHEQYF; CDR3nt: TGTGCCAGCAGCTCCTCCGTCTTCGGCAACCGGGACAGGGCCCACGAGCAGTACTTC
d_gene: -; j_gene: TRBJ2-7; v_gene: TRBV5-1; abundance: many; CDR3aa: CASSQEGSYEQYF; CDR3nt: TGCGCCAGCAGCCAAGAGGGGTCCTACGAGCAGTACTTC
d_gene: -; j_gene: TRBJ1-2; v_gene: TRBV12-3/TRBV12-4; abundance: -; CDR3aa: CASSSPPVGGYTF; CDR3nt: TGTGCCAGCAGTTCCCCCCCGGTGGGCGGCTACACCTTC
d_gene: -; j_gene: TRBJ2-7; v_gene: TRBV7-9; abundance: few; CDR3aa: CASSQGFYEQYF; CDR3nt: TGTGCCAGCAGTCAGGGATTCTACGAGCAGTACTTC
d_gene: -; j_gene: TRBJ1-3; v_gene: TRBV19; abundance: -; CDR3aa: CASRPNFSLGNTIYF; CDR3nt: TGTGCCAGTAGACCTAATTTCTCCCTCGGAAACACCATATATTTT
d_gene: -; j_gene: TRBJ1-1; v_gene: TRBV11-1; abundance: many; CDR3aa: CASSQQSGGMNTEAFF; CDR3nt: TGTGCCAGCAGTCAACAGTCCGGGGGGATGAACACTGAAGCTTTCTTT
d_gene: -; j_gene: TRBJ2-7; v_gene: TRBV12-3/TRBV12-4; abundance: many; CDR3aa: CASSRDRAGDEQYF; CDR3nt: TGTGCCAGCAGTCGGGACCGGGCCGGGGACGAGCAGTACTTC
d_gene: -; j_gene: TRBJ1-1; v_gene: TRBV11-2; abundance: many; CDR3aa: CASSLLVGGNTEAFF; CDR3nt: TGTGCCAGCAGCTTATTGGTGGGGGGGAACACTGAAGCTTTCTTT
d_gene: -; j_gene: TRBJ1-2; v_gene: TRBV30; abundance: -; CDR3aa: CAWSAKGSYGYNF; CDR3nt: TGTGCCTGGAGTGCAAAAGGGTCCTATGGCTACAACTTC
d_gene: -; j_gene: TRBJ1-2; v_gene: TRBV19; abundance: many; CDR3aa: CASSMEAAANYGYTF; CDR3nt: TGTGCCAGTAGTATGGAAGCGGCGGCTAACTATGGCTACACCTTC
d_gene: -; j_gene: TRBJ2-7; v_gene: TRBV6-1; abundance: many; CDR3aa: CASKSGTAYEQYF; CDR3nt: TGTGCCAGCAAGAGTGGCACCGCCTACGAGCAGTACTTC
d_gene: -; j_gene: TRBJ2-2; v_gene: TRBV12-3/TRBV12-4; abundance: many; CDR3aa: CASSSTGYTGELFF; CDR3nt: TGTGCCAGCAGTTCCACAGGGTACACCGGGGAGCTGTTTTTT
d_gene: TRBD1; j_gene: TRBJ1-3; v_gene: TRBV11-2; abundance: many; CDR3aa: CASSIWTGPSGNTIYF; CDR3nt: TGTGCCAGCAGCATTTGGACAGGGCCCTCCGGAAACACCATATATTTT
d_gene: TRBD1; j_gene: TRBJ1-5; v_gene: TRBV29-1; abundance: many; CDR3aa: CSVITTGVGQPQHF; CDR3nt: TGCAGCGTTATTACGACAGGGGTGGGTCAGCCCCAGCATTTT
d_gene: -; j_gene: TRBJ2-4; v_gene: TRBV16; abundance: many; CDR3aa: CASSTQGQNIQYF; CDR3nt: TGTGCCAGCAGCACCCAGGGACAAAACATTCAGTACTTC
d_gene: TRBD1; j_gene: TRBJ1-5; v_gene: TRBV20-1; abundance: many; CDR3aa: CSATDRDRGLGNNQPQHF; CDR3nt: TGCAGTGCTACAGATCGGGACAGGGGGCTTGGTAACAATCAGCCCCAGCATTTT
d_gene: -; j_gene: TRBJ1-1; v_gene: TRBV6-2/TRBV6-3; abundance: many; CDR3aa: CASRNGPTQTEAFF; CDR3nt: TGTGCCAGCAGAAATGGGCCGACCCAAACTGAAGCTTTCTTT
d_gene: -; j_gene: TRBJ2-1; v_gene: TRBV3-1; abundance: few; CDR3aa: CASSQGSAGGGYNEQFF; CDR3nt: TGTGCCAGCAGCCAAGGGAGTGCAGGCGGTGGGTACAATGAGCAGTTCTTC
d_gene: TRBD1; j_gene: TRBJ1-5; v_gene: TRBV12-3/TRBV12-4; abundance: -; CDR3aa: CASSATRGANLQPQHF; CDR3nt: TGTGCCAGCAGTGCCACCAGGGGGGCAAACCTTCAGCCCCAGCATTTT
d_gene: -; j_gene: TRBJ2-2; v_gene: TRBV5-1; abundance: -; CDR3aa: CASSPTVTGELCF; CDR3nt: TGCGCCAGCAGCCCGACAGTTACCGGGGAGCTGTGTTTT
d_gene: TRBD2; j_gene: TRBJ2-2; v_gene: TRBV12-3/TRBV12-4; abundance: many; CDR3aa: CASSFSLAGAVTGELFF; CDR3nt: TGTGCCAGCAGTTTTAGTCTCGCGGGAGCGGTCACCGGGGAGCTGTTTTTT
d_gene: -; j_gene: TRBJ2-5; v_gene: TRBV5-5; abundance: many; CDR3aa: CASSLYGPETQYF; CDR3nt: TGTGCCAGCAGTCTATACGGGCCAGAGACCCAGTACTTC
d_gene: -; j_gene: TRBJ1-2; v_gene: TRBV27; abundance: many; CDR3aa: CASGYKANYGYTF; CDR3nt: TGTGCCAGCGGCTATAAGGCCAACTATGGCTACACCTTC
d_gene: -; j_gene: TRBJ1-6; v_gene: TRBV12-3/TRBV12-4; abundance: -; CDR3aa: CASSSDSPSLNSPLHF; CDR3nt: TGTGCCAGCAGTTCGGACAGCCCTTCCCTAAATTCACCCCTCCACTTT
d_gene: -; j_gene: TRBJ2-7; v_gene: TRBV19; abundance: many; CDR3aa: CASSMGQATPHEQYF; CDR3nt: TGTGCCAGTAGTATGGGTCAGGCTACCCCCCACGAGCAGTACTTC
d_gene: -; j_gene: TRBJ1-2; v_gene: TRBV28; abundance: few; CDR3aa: CASSKRDGYTF; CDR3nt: TGTGCCAGCAGTAAAAGGGATGGCTACACCTTC
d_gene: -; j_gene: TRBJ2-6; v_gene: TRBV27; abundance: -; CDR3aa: CASSLSFGLDRILSGANVLTF; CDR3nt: TGTGCCAGCAGTTTATCCTTCGGGCTCGACAGGATCCTCTCTGGGGCCAACGTCCTGACTTTC